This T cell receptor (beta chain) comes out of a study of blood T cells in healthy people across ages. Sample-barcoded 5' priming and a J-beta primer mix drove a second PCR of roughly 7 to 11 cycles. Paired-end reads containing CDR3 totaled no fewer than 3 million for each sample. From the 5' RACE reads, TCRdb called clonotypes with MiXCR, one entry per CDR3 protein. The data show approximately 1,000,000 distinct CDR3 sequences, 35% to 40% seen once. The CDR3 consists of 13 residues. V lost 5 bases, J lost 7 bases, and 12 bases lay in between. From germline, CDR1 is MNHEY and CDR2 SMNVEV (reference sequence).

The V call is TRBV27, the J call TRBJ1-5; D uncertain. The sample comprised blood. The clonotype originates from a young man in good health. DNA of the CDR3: TGTGCCAGCAGTGTTGACCACATACAGCCCCAGCATTTT. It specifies CASSVDHIQPQHF.